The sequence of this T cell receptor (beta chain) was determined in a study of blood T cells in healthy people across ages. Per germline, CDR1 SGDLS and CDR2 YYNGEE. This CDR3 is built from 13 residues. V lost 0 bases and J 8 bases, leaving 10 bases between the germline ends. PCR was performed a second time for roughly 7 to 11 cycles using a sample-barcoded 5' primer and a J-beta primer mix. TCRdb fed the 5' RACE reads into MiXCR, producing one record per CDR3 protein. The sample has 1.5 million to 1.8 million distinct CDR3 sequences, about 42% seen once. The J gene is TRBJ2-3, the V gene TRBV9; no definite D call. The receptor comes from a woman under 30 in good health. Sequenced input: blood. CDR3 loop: CASSVDSHGTQYF. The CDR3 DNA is TGTGCCAGCAGCGTAGATTCCCATGGTACGCAGTATTTT. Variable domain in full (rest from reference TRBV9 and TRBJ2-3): DSGVTQTPKHLITATGQRVTLRCSPRSGDLSVYWYQQSLDQGLQFLIQYYNGEERAKGNILERFSAQQFPDLHSELNLSSLELGDSALYFCASSVDSHGTQYFGPGTRLTVL.